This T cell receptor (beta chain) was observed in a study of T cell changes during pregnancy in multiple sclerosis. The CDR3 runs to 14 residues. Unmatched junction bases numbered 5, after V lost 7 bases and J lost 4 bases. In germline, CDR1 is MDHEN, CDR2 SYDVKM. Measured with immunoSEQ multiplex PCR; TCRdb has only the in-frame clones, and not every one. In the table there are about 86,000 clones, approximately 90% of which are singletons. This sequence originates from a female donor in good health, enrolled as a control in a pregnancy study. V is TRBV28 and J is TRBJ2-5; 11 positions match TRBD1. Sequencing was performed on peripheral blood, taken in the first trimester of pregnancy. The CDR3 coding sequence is TGTGCCAGCAATGGACAGGGGGCGTCAGAGACCCAGTACTTC. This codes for CASNGQGASETQYF. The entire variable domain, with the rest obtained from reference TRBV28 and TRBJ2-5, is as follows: DVKVTQSSRYLVKRTGEKVFLECVQDMDHENMFWYRQDPGLGLRLIYFSYDVKMKEKGDIPEGYSVSREKKERFSLILESASTNQTSMYLCASNGQGASETQYFGPGTRLLVL.